The T cell receptor beta chain described here comes from a study of prognosis after radiotherapy for stage I lung cancer. Two-round multiplex PCR, the amplification method, yielded TCR beta CDR3 from genomic DNA. Amplification during the initial PCR round employed primers specific to each TRBV and TRBJ gene. MiXCR, run by TCRdb on the multiplex PCR reads, gives a single entry per CDR3 protein. The repertoire has about 35,000 distinct CDR3 sequences, under 40% of them found once; the top ten carry 16%. Study conclusions and caveats: Medians of roughly 10,000 versus 7,000 showed unique TCR clone counts falling after stereotactic body radiation therapy. Patients with and without metastases reportedly differed in TRBV and TRBJ gene usage frequencies.

From germline, CDR1 is SGHDT and CDR2 YYEEEE. This CDR3 has 14 amino acids. Trimming took 6 bases from V and 5 from J, leaving 17 bases between them. This clonotype was seen ten or more times. Its antigen is as yet unknown. This TCR was sampled from a donor over 45 with non-small cell lung cancer. The input for sequencing was PBMCs, taken before or after stereotactic body radiation therapy (not recorded which). The chain employs TRBV5-6 and TRBJ1-1; D is possibly TRBD1 (5 bases). The CDR3: CASTLGYAGTEAFF. The DNA for the CDR3 is TGTGCCAGCACCCTTGGGTACGCAGGGACTGAAGCTTTCTTT. Together with reference TRBV5-6 and TRBJ1-1, the CDR3 gives the full variable domain: DAGVTQSPTHLIKTRGQQVTLRCSPKSGHDTVSWYQQALGQGPQFIFQYYEEEERQRGNFPDRFSGHQFPNYSSELNVNALLLGDSALYLCASTLGYAGTEAFFGQGTRLTVV.